Each of the 27 T cell receptor beta chains below was sequenced from the same sample in a study of T cell repertoires in cytomegalovirus infection. These receptors lack a known antigen. TCRdb analysed the reads with MiXCR anew, one entry per CDR3 protein. The sample holds about 310,000 distinct CDR3 sequences; roughly 25% are singletons and the top ten take more than 10%. The source was cultured PBMCs, collected from culture after CMV antigen stimulation. The receptors derive from a human donor in good health (CMV status not recorded). Some clones in this sample may be carry-over from other donors' samples.

The CDR3 nucleotides are TGTGCCAGCAGCTTAGAACAGGGGGTAGGACAGCCCCAGCATTTT. This gives the protein CASSLEQGVGQPQHF. The chain carries TRBV7-2 and TRBJ1-5, with 8 bases identical to TRBD1. V shed 1 base and J 7 bases; nucleotides not matched to a gene: 6. Germline V lookup: CDR1 SGHTA, CDR2 FQGNSA. CDR3 length equals 15 residues.

The rearrangement uses TRBV6-2 or TRBV6-3 and TRBJ2-7; D may match TRBD1 or TRBD2 (6 bases each). The germline V gene encodes CDR1 MNHEY and CDR2 SVGEGT. This CDR3 is built from 14 residues. The ends were cut back, 0 bases at V and 4 bases at J, with 10 bases in the middle. CDR3 sequence: CASSYSGGKYEQYF. As DNA, the CDR3 is TGTGCCAGCAGTTACTCCGGGGGCAAATACGAGCAGTACTTC.

Ten or more counts support this clonotype. The chain recombines TRBV10-3 with TRBJ1-2, with D possibly being TRBD1 (5 bases). The CDR3 runs to 15 residues. The germline V and J ends were trimmed by 4 bases and 7 bases, with 19 bases remaining between them. Germline CDR1 ENHRY, CDR2 SYGVKD. DNA of the CDR3: TGTGCCATCAGTGGACCGGGACGGAGGGAGTCTGGCTACACCTTC. Amino acids: CAISGPGRRESGYTF.

This chain joins TRBV7-9 and TRBJ2-3; TRBD2 agrees at 14 bases. Germline V CDR1 and CDR2: SEHNR, FQNEAQ (reference sequence). With 5 bases clipped from V and 1 base from J, the junction kept 5 bases outside the gene matches. This CDR3 contains 17 residues. The CDR3 loop is CASSLGLAGARTDTQYF. The CDR3 DNA reads TGTGCCAGCAGCCTGGGACTAGCGGGAGCGCGCACAGATACGCAGTATTTT. The full variable domain, with the rest looked up from reference TRBV7-9 and TRBJ2-3, is DTGVSQNPRHKITKRGQNVTFRCDPISEHNRLYWYRQTLGQGPEFLTYFQNEAQLEKSRLLSDRFSAERPKGSFSTLEIQRTEQGDSAMYLCASSLGLAGARTDTQYFGPGTRLTVL.

There are a few counts of this clonotype. The chain links TRBV7-9 to TRBJ1-1, with D possibly matching TRBD1 (5 bases). CDR1 and CDR2 from the germline V gene are SEHNR and FQNEAQ (reference sequence). The CDR3 consists of 16 residues. The ends were cut back, 2 bases at V and 5 bases at J, with 18 bases in the middle. The DNA for the CDR3 is TGTGCCAGCAGCTTATCAGTTAGTAGGGGAAAGACTGAAGCTTTCTTT. Translating gives CASSLSVSRGKTEAFF.

This clonotype has ten or more counts. The chain uses TRBV7-8 and TRBJ2-7; 11 bases are a match to TRBD1. With 2 bases clipped from V and 4 bases from J, the junction kept 4 bases outside the gene matches. The CDR3 is 15 amino acids. Germline V CDR1 and CDR2: SGHVS, FQNEAQ. The CDR3 bases are TGTGCCAGCAGCTTAAGTGGGACAGGGGGGTACGAGCAGTACTTC. It yields the protein CASSLSGTGGYEQYF.

This clonotype was seen more than once but under ten times. The CDR3, as DNA: TGTGCCACCAGCGGGACAGGGGGCGCATATATCGTCGATGAGCAGTTCTTC. It specifies CATSGTGGAYIVDEQFF. V usage is TRBV24-1 and J usage is TRBJ2-1, with 12 positions matching TRBD1. V lost 7 bases and J lost 8; bases outside the gene matches: 14. The germline gives CDR1 KGHDR, CDR2 SFDVKD. The CDR3 has 17 residues.

This clonotype was counted ten times or more. The rearrangement joins TRBV12-3 or TRBV12-4 to TRBJ2-1, with 7 bases aligning to TRBD2. J gave up 2 bases and V 6 bases, and 10 bases lay outside the gene matches. The CDR3 is made up of 16 amino acids. CDR3 DNA: TGTGCCAGCAGCCGGCGACTAGCTATTACCTACAATGAGCAGTTCTTC. Amino acids: CASSRRLAITYNEQFF.

This clonotype was picked up many times. The chain recombines TRBV7-2 with TRBJ2-7; TRBD2 might be the D (5 bases). Germline V gene sequence: CDR1 SGHTA, CDR2 FQGNSA. The CDR3 consists of 14 residues. V was clipped by 3 bases and J by 3 bases, with 12 bases between them. The CDR3 is CASSFFERSYEQYF. For the CDR3, the DNA is TGTGCCAGCAGCTTTTTCGAGCGGAGCTACGAGCAGTACTTC.

The V and J genes are TRBV24-1 and TRBJ1-1; possibly TRBD1 for D (6 bases). This CDR3 is 12 amino acids long. Germline V gene data show CDR1 as KGHDR and CDR2 as SFDVKD. V was trimmed by 7 bases and J by 5 bases, leaving 10 bases between them. As DNA, the CDR3 is TGTGCCACCAGGGAACAGGGTACTGAAGCTTTCTTT. This sequence encodes CATREQGTEAFF.

This clonotype appeared a few times. The chain uses TRBV19 and TRBJ2-2; TRBD1 agrees at 9 bases. CDR3 length: 14 residues. V lost 6 bases, J lost 5 bases, and 4 bases stayed unmatched. Germline V gives CDR1 LNHDA, CDR2 SQIVND (reference sequence). This CDR3 reads CASRMTGGTGELFF. The CDR3 DNA is TGTGCCAGTAGGATGACAGGGGGGACCGGGGAGCTGTTTTTT.

This clonotype occurred a few times. The gene calls are TRBV4-1 and TRBJ2-1, with TRBD2 identical over 11 bases. This CDR3 has 16 residues. With V trimmed by 6 bases and J by 4 bases, 8 bases remained unmatched. Germline V CDR1 and CDR2: MGHRA, YSYEKL. In DNA form, the CDR3 reads TGCGCCAGCAGAGAGACCTTAGCGGGAGGGTACAATGAGCAGTTCTTC. It translates to CASRETLAGGYNEQFF.

The chain carries TRBV5-6 and TRBJ2-5, with D unresolved. CDR1 and CDR2 (germline): SGHDT, YYEEEE. V lost 0 bases to trimming and J lost 2 bases, with 8 bases between them. The CDR3 is 14 residues long. The CDR3 is CASSLVGRQETQYF. In nucleotides, the CDR3 is TGTGCCAGCAGCTTGGTAGGCAGGCAAGAGACCCAGTACTTC.

This chain links TRBV7-2 with TRBJ2-5, with D maybe TRBD2 (5 bases). The CDR3 covers 14 residues. The V end lost 5 bases, the J end lost 5 bases, and 15 bases lay between the germline ends. CDR1 and CDR2 (germline): SGHTA, FQGNSA. The CDR3 coding sequence is TGTGCCAGCAGCACTACTGGAGGTCCGGAGACCCAGTACTTC. Protein product: CASSTTGGPETQYF.

The chain links TRBV6-5 to TRBJ2-7, with a weak D call TRBD2 (6 bases). Germline V gives CDR1 MNHEY, CDR2 SVGAGI. Trimming shortened V by 0 bases and J by 6 bases, and 12 bases separated the two germline ends. The CDR3 extends over 14 amino acids. CDR3 sequence reads: CASSYSGLLLEQYF. DNA of the CDR3: TGTGCCAGCAGTTACTCGGGACTCCTCCTCGAGCAGTACTTC.

The V call is TRBV12-3 or TRBV12-4, the J call TRBJ1-6, with TRBD1 matching over 7 bases. V dropped 5 bases and J dropped 12; count of bases not matched to a gene: 7. The CDR3 has 13 amino acids. The CDR3 loop reads CASSGQARGPLHF. The DNA of the CDR3 is TGTGCCAGCAGTGGACAGGCAAGGGGACCCCTCCACTTT.

The chain recombines TRBV28 with TRBJ2-7; TRBD2 agrees at 8 bases. This CDR3 comprises 15 residues. The trim removed 5 bases at V and 2 bases at J, leaving 8 bases unmatched. Looked up from germline, CDR1 is MDHEN and CDR2 is SYDVKM. CDR3: CASSGAGGFAYEQYF. In nucleotides, the CDR3 is TGTGCCAGCAGTGGGGCGGGAGGATTTGCCTACGAGCAGTACTTC.

This clonotype was detected a few times. The rearrangement uses TRBV7-9 and TRBJ2-3, with TRBD2 identical over 10 bases. The CDR3 is made up of 15 amino acids. V trimming: 6 bases; J trimming: 6 bases; junction bases outside the gene matches: 9. Germline CDR1 is SEHNR and CDR2 is FQNEAQ (reference sequence). The CDR3 is CASSTSGKRMDTQYF. The CDR3 coding sequence is TGTGCCAGCAGTACTAGCGGGAAAAGGATGGATACGCAGTATTTT.

Comments on this clonotype: Since the CDR3 does not end with the conserved phenylalanine or tryptophan, this likely comes from a read error. The chain joins TRBV7-2 to TRBJ2-1, with D perhaps assigned TRBD1 or TRBD2 (5 bases each). Per the germline V gene, CDR1 is SGHTA and CDR2 is FQGNSA. The CDR3 loop spans 13 amino acids. Trimming removed 11 bases from V and 1 base from J, with 12 bases in between. In DNA, the CDR3 is TGTGCCTCCCGGGACGGTTCCTACAATGAGCAGTTCTAC. Translating gives CASRDGSYNEQFY.

This clonotype was counted only a few times. The chain employs TRBV14 and TRBJ1-1; D is uncertain. CDR3 length: 13 residues. Trimming shortened V by 2 bases and J by 2 bases, and 6 bases separated the two germline ends. The germline gives CDR1 SGHDN, CDR2 FVKESK. CDR3 sequence reads: CASSQKVNTEAFF. Here the CDR3 DNA reads TGTGCCAGCAGCCAAAAGGTTAACACTGAAGCTTTCTTT. Variable domain in full (rest from reference TRBV14 and TRBJ1-1): EAGVTQFPSHSVIEKGQTVTLRCDPISGHDNLYWYRRVMGKEIKFLLHFVKESKQDESGMPNNRFLAERTGGTYSTLKVQPAELEDSGVYFCASSQKVNTEAFFGQGTRLTVV.

This clonotype was seen more than once but under ten times. This chain connects TRBV6-1 to TRBJ1-1, with D possibly being TRBD1 (5 bases). Trimming removed 5 bases at V and 2 bases at J, with 9 bases between. CDR1 and CDR2 (germline): MNHNS, SASEGT. The CDR3 contains 13 residues. CDR3 region: CASSTGRNTEAFF. The CDR3 region has the DNA TGTGCCAGCAGTACAGGTAGAAACACTGAAGCTTTCTTT.

Many counts were recorded for this clonotype. The chain employs TRBV12-5 and TRBJ1-3; possible D gene TRBD1, 6 bases. Trimming removed 2 bases at V and 0 bases at J, with 17 bases between. Per the germline V gene, CDR1 is LGHNT and CDR2 is FRNRAP. The CDR3 covers 18 residues. The CDR3 region is CASGLFWQGRVSGNTIYF. As DNA, the CDR3 is TGTGCTAGTGGTTTGTTTTGGCAGGGGAGGGTCTCTGGAAACACCATATATTTT.

The J gene is TRBJ1-2, the V gene TRBV7-9; D unclear. The CDR3 has 12 amino acids. Trimming took off 0 bases at V and 5 bases at J, with 4 bases between the two ends. Germline lookup yields CDR1 SEHNR and CDR2 FQNEAQ (reference sequence). The CDR3 here is CASSLAAYGYTF. CDR3 DNA: TGTGCCAGCAGCTTAGCGGCATATGGCTACACCTTC.

The rearrangement links TRBV20-1 to TRBJ2-1, with a weak D call TRBD2 (6 bases). Germline lookup yields CDR1 DFQATT and CDR2 SNEGSKA (reference sequence). There are 14 residues in the CDR3. With 3 bases removed from V and 5 bases from J, the gap between germline ends came to 14 bases. The DNA of the CDR3 is TGCAGTGCTAGGGTGGGGACTTCTAACAATGAGCAGTTCTTC. Protein: CSARVGTSNNEQFF.

The J gene is TRBJ2-4, the V gene TRBV27, with 13 bases fitting TRBD2. This CDR3 region has 16 residues. The trim removed 5 bases at V and 6 bases at J, leaving 7 bases unmatched. Per germline, CDR1 MNHEY and CDR2 SMNVEV (reference sequence). Here the CDR3 reads CASSTRLAGGRNIQYF. CDR3 DNA sequence: TGTGCCAGCAGTACCCGACTAGCGGGGGGCAGAAACATTCAGTACTTC.

This clonotype turned up a few times. The rearrangement uses TRBV5-6 and TRBJ2-2, with D perhaps matching TRBD2 (6 bases). The V end was cut by 4 bases, the J end by 7 bases, with 23 bases between. The CDR3 spans 17 residues. The V gene's germline CDR1 is SGHDT and CDR2 YYEEEE. CDR3 protein: CASSPARSGSRVGELFF. DNA of the CDR3: TGTGCCAGCAGCCCCGCAAGGTCCGGGAGTCGTGTCGGGGAGCTGTTTTTT.

The chain uses TRBV7-8 and TRBJ2-1, with 16 nucleotides matching TRBD2. The CDR3 contains 18 residues. V trimming: 3 bases; J trimming: 8 bases; junction bases outside the gene matches: 10. Germline CDR1 reads SGHVS; CDR2 reads FQNEAQ. The CDR3 nucleotides read TGTGCCAGCAGCTTGGGACTAGCGGGAGGGGGTTTTCTCGATGAGCAGTTCTTC. This codes for CASSLGLAGGGFLDEQFF. Full variable domain (rest looked up from reference TRBV7-8 and TRBJ2-1): GAGVSQSPRYKVAKRGQDVALRCDPISGHVSLFWYQQALGQGPEFLTYFQNEAQLDKSGLPSDRFFAERPEGSVSTLKIQRTQQEDSAVYLCASSLGLAGGGFLDEQFFGPGTRLTVL.